This TCR beta chain was documented in a study of blood T cell repertoires in COVID-19. Study in general: Acute-phase and convalescent COVID-19 samples originated in the United States, Italy and Spain.

Germline CDR1 LGHDT, CDR2 YNNKEL (reference sequence). V was trimmed by 1 base and J by 6 bases, leaving 7 bases between them. The CDR3 runs to 13 residues. Original methodology: Amplification from reference gene primers served as the basis for estimated nucleated cell counts. Libraries were prepared by immunoSEQ multiplex PCR; TCRdb keeps only in-frame clonotypes and omits some of them. The V and J calls and the clone size are those of that table, but D and trimming were determined from the DNA. The sample holds around 270,000 clones, about 85% seen once. The rearrangement joins TRBV3-1 (or the pseudogene TRBV3-2) to TRBJ1-5; D gene uncertain. This clonotype originated in a human donor with COVID-19, enrolled during active disease. The donor label of this sample is uncertain. Sequenced input: peripheral blood. The CDR3 is CASSQGQAQPQHF. CDR3 in DNA: TGTGCCAGCAGCCAAGGTCAGGCTCAGCCCCAGCATTTT.